This entry lists 19 T cell receptor beta chains sequenced from one sample in a study of cytomegalovirus exposure and HLA in healthy donors. The PCR employed 60 Vbeta primers together with 13 Jbeta primers. Here immunoSEQ multiplex PCR was the method, and the copy in TCRdb shows in-frame clones only, minus some. This sample yields 200,000 to 250,000 clones, of which 70% are seen a single time; 2.6% belongs to the top ten. The specimen was PBMCs. These receptors came from a man aged 35-49 years in good health and CMV-seropositive.

This chain joins TRBV4-1 and TRBJ2-3; D not certain. In germline, CDR1 is MGHRA, CDR2 YSYEKL. V was pared by 4 bases and J by 0 bases, with 8 bases between. There are 14 residues in the CDR3. Here the CDR3 reads CASSPTASTDTQYF. The CDR3 bases are TGCGCCAGCAGCCCGACTGCTAGCACAGATACGCAGTATTTT.

This clone was picked up a small number of times. The chain combines TRBV29-1 with TRBJ2-7; D perhaps matches TRBD2 (6 bases). Germline V gene lookup returns CDR1 SQVTM and CDR2 ANQGSEA. This CDR3 contains 13 residues. V gave up 6 bases and J gave up 3 bases, with 15 bases separating them. The CDR3 loop reads CSVGWGDGYEQYF. The CDR3 DNA is TGCAGCGTGGGGTGGGGGGACGGCTACGAGCAGTACTTC.

The CDR3 protein is CASSPLGEGTEAFF. In DNA, the CDR3 is TGTGCCAGCTCACCATTAGGGGAGGGGACTGAAGCTTTCTTT. The chain links TRBV18 to TRBJ1-1; D is possibly TRBD1 (5 bases). The V and J ends lost 2 bases and 5 bases respectively, with 12 bases between them. The germline gives CDR1 KGHSH, CDR2 LQKENI. The CDR3 is made up of 14 amino acids. The variable domain in full, completed from reference TRBV18 and TRBJ1-1, reads NAGVMQNPRHLVRRRGQEARLRCSPMKGHSHVYWYRQLPEEGLKFMVYLQKENIIDESGMPKERFSAEFPKEGPSILRIQQVVRGDSAAYFCASSPLGEGTEAFFGQGTRLTVV.

The sample holds one count of this clone. This sequence joins TRBV5-1 and TRBJ2-7; 8 bases map to TRBD1. Germline V lookup: CDR1 SGHRS, CDR2 YFSETQ. The CDR3 contains 14 residues. V was clipped by 1 base and J by 2 bases; unmatched bases: 2. DNA for the CDR3: TGCGCCAGCAGCTTGCAGGGGGCACCCTACGAGCAGTACTTC. Its protein is CASSLQGAPYEQYF.

The CDR3 region is CASSPFRDRGDEQYF. Written as DNA, the CDR3 is TGCGCCAGCAGTCCCTTCCGGGACAGGGGGGACGAGCAGTACTTC. The chain is built from TRBV10-1 and TRBJ2-7; 11 positions agree with TRBD1. Germline CDR1 WNHNN, CDR2 SYGVQD (reference sequence). V lost 5 bases and J lost 5; bases outside the gene matches: 8. This CDR3 has 15 amino acids.

This clone occurred a few times. The chain combines TRBV7-8 with TRBJ2-2; possible D gene TRBD1, 6 bases. The germline CDR1 and CDR2 sequences are SGHVS and FQNEAQ. CDR3 length: 16 residues. Trimming pared 1 base from V and 2 bases from J, leaving 11 bases between. This chain's CDR3 is CASSLVQGTNTGELFF. DNA of the CDR3: TGTGCCAGCAGCTTAGTTCAGGGGACCAACACCGGGGAGCTGTTTTTT.

The chain has TRBV4-1 and TRBJ1-1; D may be TRBD1 (5 bases). Germline CDR1 and CDR2: MGHRA and YSYEKL. V lost 0 bases to trimming and J lost 4 bases, with 9 bases between them. The CDR3 is 14 amino acids. The CDR3 DNA follows: TGCGCCAGCAGCCAAGAGTCAGGGTCCACTGAAGCTTTCTTT. The encoded protein is CASSQESGSTEAFF.

This clone was detected only a few times. This chain links TRBV6-5 with TRBJ2-7; maybe TRBD1 (5 bases). The V end lost 1 base, the J end lost 4 bases, and 8 bases lay between the germline ends. Per the germline V gene, CDR1 is MNHEY and CDR2 is SVGAGI. The CDR3 loop spans 13 amino acids. CDR3 nucleotide sequence: TGTGCCAGCAGTTACTTGACAGATTACGAGCAGTACTTC. This sequence encodes CASSYLTDYEQYF.

This chain joins TRBV7-9 and TRBJ1-3; D gene ambiguous. The CDR3 length is 12 residues. The germline gives CDR1 SEHNR, CDR2 FQNEAQ (reference sequence). With 2 bases removed from V and 8 bases from J, the gap between germline ends came to 7 bases. CDR3 bases: TGTGCCAGCAGCTTAAATTGGCACACCATATATTTT. Its translation is CASSLNWHTIYF.

The chain carries TRBV6-5 and TRBJ1-6; 8 positions match TRBD1. Germline loops: CDR1 MNHEY, CDR2 SVGAGI. The length of the CDR3 is 15 residues. V lost 6 bases, J lost 9 bases, and 10 bases stayed unmatched. The CDR3 protein is CASSRQGQGSSPLHF. The CDR3, as DNA: TGTGCCAGCAGCAGACAGGGGCAAGGGAGTTCACCCCTCCACTTT.

The J gene is TRBJ2-2, the V gene TRBV4-2, with 8 bases lining up with TRBD1. There are 13 residues in the CDR3. CDR1 and CDR2 from the germline V gene are LGHNA and YNFKEQ. V dropped 4 bases and J dropped 6; count of bases not matched to a gene: 1. CDR3 in amino acids: CASSRDRSGELFF. The CDR3 DNA follows: TGTGCCAGCAGCCGGGACAGGTCCGGGGAGCTGTTTTTT.

This clone was counted between two and nine times. The chain joins TRBV2 to TRBJ1-2; no firm D call. The length of the CDR3 is 13 residues. Between the trimmed V and J ends, which lost 3 bases and 1 base, there was a span of 6 bases. Looked up from germline, CDR1 is SNHLY and CDR2 is FYNNEI. The CDR3, as DNA: TGTGCCAGCAGTGATATGTTTAACTATGGCTACACCTTC. It translates to CASSDMFNYGYTF.

The V and J genes are TRBV19 and TRBJ2-2; D is unresolved. The CDR3 loop spans 16 amino acids. Trimming cost V 0 bases and J 1 base, with 9 bases left between them. Germline assignment: CDR1 LNHDA and CDR2 SQIVND (reference sequence). The chain's CDR3 is CASSIERAKNTGELFF. CDR3 DNA: TGTGCCAGTAGTATAGAACGCGCCAAGAACACCGGGGAGCTGTTTTTT.

The table lists this clone with a few counts. The V gene is TRBV2, the J gene TRBJ1-1; D not certain. Trimming stripped 10 bases from V and 2 bases from J, with 11 bases between. This CDR3 spans 12 amino acids. The germline V gene encodes CDR1 SNHLY and CDR2 FYNNEI. DNA for the CDR3: TGTGCCATCAGCTTCTTTAACACTGAAGCTTTCTTT. Its translation: CAISFFNTEAFF.

The CDR3 here is CASSQIAGPYEQYF. CDR3 DNA: TGTGCCAGCAGCCAGATAGCGGGCCCATACGAGCAGTACTTC. This chain links TRBV7-3 with TRBJ2-7; TRBD2 agrees at 7 bases. CDR1 SGHTA and CDR2 FQGTGA come from the germline V gene. The V and J ends lost 5 bases and 4 bases, in that order; junction bases with no gene match: 8. The CDR3 has 14 amino acids.

The chain joins TRBV27 to TRBJ2-7; 7 bases line up with TRBD1. With 4 bases clipped from V and 3 bases from J, the junction kept 3 bases outside the gene matches. Germline loops: CDR1 MNHEY, CDR2 SMNVEV (reference sequence). This CDR3 contains 13 residues. The CDR3 here is CASSYRGDYEQYF. The CDR3 nucleotides read TGTGCCAGCAGTTACAGGGGAGACTACGAGCAGTACTTC.

The rearrangement links TRBV29-1 to TRBJ1-4; D unresolved. The CDR3 totals 11 residues. Looked up from germline, CDR1 is SQVTM and CDR2 is ANQGSEA. V was cut by 7 bases and J by 8 bases, with 11 bases left in between. CDR3 protein: CSAQMSEKLFF. DNA for the CDR3: TGCAGCGCCCAAATGAGCGAAAAACTGTTTTTT.

The chain carries TRBV6-5 and TRBJ1-4; 7 positions match TRBD1. V lost 0 bases, J lost 10 bases, and 5 bases stayed unmatched. The CDR3 contains 14 residues. The V gene's germline CDR1 is MNHEY and CDR2 SVGAGI. CDR3: CASSYSTGPGKLFF. The DNA of the CDR3 is TGTGCCAGCAGTTACTCGACAGGGCCCGGAAAACTGTTTTTT.

This chain uses TRBV9 with TRBJ2-7; 9 bases map to TRBD1. Germline-derived CDR1 and CDR2 are SGDLS and YYNGEE. The CDR3 length is 16 residues. Unmatched junction bases numbered 9, after V lost 0 bases and J lost 5 bases. CDR3 DNA: TGTGCCAGCAGCGTAGCTCAGACAGGGGGGTTCGACGAGCAGTACTTC. Its protein product is CASSVAQTGGFDEQYF. The full variable domain, with the rest looked up from reference TRBV9 and TRBJ2-7, is DSGVTQTPKHLITATGQRVTLRCSPRSGDLSVYWYQQSLDQGLQFLIQYYNGEERAKGNILERFSAQQFPDLHSELNLSSLELGDSALYFCASSVAQTGGFDEQYFGPGTRLTVT.